The 25 T cell receptor beta chains below were found in one sample sequenced in a study of CD8 T cells in ankylosing spondylitis. Each CDR3 protein is one row after TCRdb ran MiXCR on the 5' RACE reads. Seen here are about 250,000 distinct CDR3 sequences, approximately 20% observed once, and the top ten hold around a third. The specimen was blood, either unsorted or a sorted T cell fraction (not recorded which). The receptors derive from a male donor with ankylosing spondylitis or in good health (not recorded which).

This clonotype was observed at least ten times. The rearrangement uses TRBV6-1 and TRBJ2-1; 7 bases match TRBD1. This CDR3 comprises 14 residues. The junction had 2 bases not matched to a gene; V was cut back by 6 bases and J by 0 bases. The germline gives CDR1 MNHNS, CDR2 SASEGT. The CDR3 sequence is CASSWDSSYNEQFF. In nucleotides, the CDR3 is TGTGCCAGCAGCTGGGACAGCTCCTACAATGAGCAGTTCTTC.

V and J are TRBV15 and TRBJ2-1; 9 nucleotides match TRBD2. Unmatched junction bases numbered 2, after V lost 1 base and J lost 4 bases. This CDR3 is 15 amino acids long. The V gene's germline CDR1 is LNHNV and CDR2 YYDKDF (reference sequence). As DNA, the CDR3 is TGTGCCACCAGCAGAGGGACTAGCGCTTACAATGAGCAGTTCTTC. This translates into CATSRGTSAYNEQFF.

This clonotype was seen ten or more times. This chain uses TRBV29-1 with TRBJ2-7, with D perhaps given as TRBD1 or TRBD2 (5 bases each). V shed 6 bases and J shed 2 bases, with 17 bases lying between them. This CDR3 comprises 14 residues. Germline V gene lookup returns CDR1 SQVTM and CDR2 ANQGSEA. The CDR3, as DNA: TGCAGCGTAGCAGATCGGGACGGTACCTACGAGCAGTACTTC. Amino acid sequence: CSVADRDGTYEQYF.

A few counts support this clonotype. The chain employs TRBV3-1 and TRBJ2-7, with a possible D match to TRBD1 (5 bases). Germline V gene lookup returns CDR1 LGHDT and CDR2 YNNKEL (reference sequence). The CDR3 spans 15 residues. Trimming stripped 2 bases from V and 0 bases from J, with 11 bases between. CDR3 protein: CASSQSLGLSYEQYF. DNA of the CDR3: TGTGCCAGCAGCCAAAGTTTGGGGCTCTCCTACGAGCAGTACTTC.

This clonotype was counted only a few times. Relative to the germline gene, one junction end is altered; a read error may explain this. The V and J genes are TRBV7-2 and TRBJ2-7; possibly TRBD1 for D (6 bases). CDR1 and CDR2 (germline): SGHTA, FQGNSA. The CDR3 is 13 amino acids. The CDR3 DNA reads TGTGCCAGCAGCTTCGCGGACAGTTACGCGCAGTACTTC. It encodes CASSFADSYAQYF.

The rearrangement joins TRBV7-6 to TRBJ2-7, with a possible D match to TRBD2 (6 bases). The CDR3 sequence is 15 residues long. Germline lookup yields CDR1 SGHVS and CDR2 FNYEAQ. V was clipped by 5 bases and J by 3 bases, with 17 bases between them. CDR3 residues: CASSTLAGSFYEQYF. In DNA, the CDR3 is TGTGCCAGCAGCACCTTGGCCGGGAGTTTCTACGAGCAGTACTTC.

V and J are TRBV4-2 and TRBJ2-7; D not certain. Germline values: CDR1 LGHNA, CDR2 YNFKEQ. The V gene lost 0 bases and the J gene lost 3 bases, with 15 bases spanning the gap. There are 16 residues in the CDR3. Written as DNA, the CDR3 is TGTGCCAGCAGCCAAGATCGGGCTAACGGTGACTACGAGCAGTACTTC. It specifies CASSQDRANGDYEQYF.

This chain connects TRBV6-2 or TRBV6-3 to TRBJ2-2; D not resolved. The ends were cut back, 7 bases at V and 1 base at J, with 4 bases in the middle. The CDR3 totals 12 residues. The germline CDR1 and CDR2 sequences are MNHEY and SVGEGT. The CDR3 DNA follows: TGTGCCAGCAACTGGAACACCGGGGAGCTGTTTTTT. Its protein product is CASNWNTGELFF.

A single count supports this clonotype. No conserved phenylalanine or tryptophan is present at the end of the CDR3, so a read error is the likely explanation. J is TRBJ1-6 and V is TRBV7-9; no firm D call. The ends were cut back, 3 bases at V and 10 bases at J, with 13 bases in the middle. CDR3 size: 14 residues. Germline CDR1 and CDR2: SEHNR and FQNEAQ (reference sequence). The CDR3 is CASSFDDMGSPLHL. In nucleotides, the CDR3 is TGTGCCAGCAGCTTCGACGATATGGGATCACCCCTCCACCTT.

This clonotype was seen just once. The V call is TRBV7-2, the J call TRBJ2-1; the match to TRBD2 covers 11 bases. Germline V gene lookup returns CDR1 SGHTA and CDR2 FQGNSA. The CDR3 consists of 17 residues. Trimming at V came to 2 bases and at J to 9 bases, leaving 12 bases not matched to a gene. CDR3 bases: TGTGCCAGCAGCTTAACCCCTCTGACTAGCGGGGACATTGAGCAGTTCTTC. This encodes CASSLTPLTSGDIEQFF.

V usage is TRBV20-1 and J usage is TRBJ2-7; 7 nucleotides agree with TRBD2. Germline V lookup: CDR1 DFQATT, CDR2 SNEGSKA (reference sequence). The CDR3 consists of 15 residues. The trim removed 3 bases at V and 4 bases at J, leaving 12 bases unmatched. This CDR3 is CSARKPTVGGYEQYF. For the CDR3, the DNA is TGCAGTGCTAGGAAACCGACGGTCGGGGGGTACGAGCAGTACTTC.

This clonotype was counted only a few times. J is TRBJ2-7 and V is TRBV2, with 9 bases fitting TRBD1. Trimming took 4 bases from V and 2 from J; bases not matched to a gene: 3. CDR3 length equals 14 residues. CDR1 and CDR2 (germline): SNHLY, FYNNEI. For the CDR3, the DNA is TGTGCCAGCAGTGGAGGGACAGGGACCTACGAGCAGTACTTC. Protein product: CASSGGTGTYEQYF.

The chain couples TRBV2 to TRBJ2-7, with a possible D match to TRBD2 (6 bases). V shed 6 bases and J shed 1 base, with 13 bases lying between them. CDR3 size: 14 residues. Germline values: CDR1 SNHLY, CDR2 FYNNEI. CDR3 amino acids: CASSKVEGSYEQYF. As DNA, the CDR3 is TGTGCCAGCAGCAAGGTGGAGGGTTCCTACGAGCAGTACTTC.

This clonotype was counted at least ten times. The rearrangement links TRBV4-3 to TRBJ1-1; D unclear. Germline-derived CDR1 and CDR2 are LGHNA and YSLEER. Trimming took 0 bases from V and 5 from J, leaving 13 bases between them. The length of the CDR3 is 15 residues. This CDR3 is CASSQEKEFVTEAFF. CDR3 coding DNA: TGCGCCAGCAGCCAAGAAAAAGAGTTTGTAACTGAAGCTTTCTTT.

V and J are TRBV19 and TRBJ1-1, with a tentative D call TRBD1 (6 bases). Germline CDR1 LNHDA, CDR2 SQIVND (reference sequence). Between the trimmed V and J ends, which lost 3 bases and 5 bases, there was a span of 10 bases. CDR3 length equals 13 residues. The CDR3 DNA sequence: TGTGCCAGTAGTATCCGAGGGGGGACTGAAGCTTTCTTT. This translates into CASSIRGGTEAFF. Using reference TRBV19 and TRBJ1-1 for the parts outside the CDR3, the full variable domain is DGGITQSPKYLFRKEGQNVTLSCEQNLNHDAMYWYRQDPGQGLRLIYYSQIVNDFQKGDIAEGYSVSREKKESFPLTVTSAQKNPTAFYLCASSIRGGTEAFFGQGTRLTVV.

This clonotype occurred many times. CDR3 region: CASSDDRGNTEAFF. CDR3 nucleotides: TGCGCCAGCAGCGATGACAGAGGAAACACTGAAGCTTTCTTT. This chain links TRBV4-1 with TRBJ1-1, with D maybe TRBD1 (5 bases). The CDR3 totals 14 residues. In germline, CDR1 is MGHRA, CDR2 YSYEKL. V was clipped by 5 bases and J by 2 bases, with 12 bases between them.

V is TRBV12-3 or TRBV12-4 and J is TRBJ2-7; TRBD1 aligns across 11 bases. The CDR3 has 15 residues. The V segment lost 3 bases and the J segment 4 bases; nucleotides outside the gene matches: 5. Here the CDR3 DNA reads TGTGCCAGCAGTTTTCCGGGACAGGGGGATTACGAGCAGTACTTC. Protein product: CASSFPGQGDYEQYF.

The chain is built from TRBV6-1 and TRBJ2-5; the D gene is possibly TRBD2 (7 bases). The CDR3 runs to 16 residues. V was shortened by 2 bases and J by 4 bases, with 17 bases between the two germline ends. Germline-derived CDR1 and CDR2 are MNHNS and SASEGT. The CDR3 region is CASSESTGGGGETQYF. The CDR3 nucleotides read TGTGCCAGCAGTGAATCTACAGGAGGGGGGGGAGAGACCCAGTACTTC.

This rearrangement joins TRBV20-1 to TRBJ2-1; 9 bases are shared with TRBD2. The CDR3 has 15 residues. The V and J ends lost 0 bases and 9 bases, in that order; junction bases with no gene match: 9. Germline CDR1 DFQATT, CDR2 SNEGSKA (reference sequence). The CDR3 coding sequence is TGCAGTGCTAGAGATTTCGCGGGAGGGCCGGTTGAGCAGTTCTTC. It codes for CSARDFAGGPVEQFF.

This clonotype was recorded many times. The gene calls are TRBV12-3 or TRBV12-4 and TRBJ2-3; tentative D call: TRBD2 (6 bases). The CDR3 runs 16 residues. V was trimmed by 6 bases and J by 2 bases, leaving 18 bases between them. The CDR3: CASRSVGERATDTQYF. DNA for the CDR3: TGTGCCAGCAGATCTGTGGGAGAGCGGGCCACAGATACGCAGTATTTT.

The J gene is TRBJ2-5, the V gene TRBV4-1; the match to TRBD2 covers 7 bases. Per germline, CDR1 MGHRA and CDR2 YSYEKL. The CDR3 spans 17 residues. V lost 0 bases to trimming and J lost 0 bases; unmatched junction nucleotides: 7. The CDR3 sequence: CASSQDYAGEDQETQYF. The CDR3 DNA sequence: TGCGCCAGCAGCCAAGATTACGCGGGAGAAGACCAAGAGACCCAGTACTTC.

V and J are TRBV18 and TRBJ2-4, with unresolved D. The ends were cut back, 3 bases at V and 4 bases at J, with 13 bases in the middle. CDR1 and CDR2 (germline): KGHSH, LQKENI. The CDR3 runs 15 residues. The CDR3 nucleotides read TGTGCCAGCTCACCCGTCGCAGACAAAAAAAACATTCAGTACTTC. Translation: CASSPVADKKNIQYF.

V is TRBV5-6 and J is TRBJ2-3; D is ambiguous. V was cut by 0 bases and J by 2 bases, with 13 bases left in between. The germline gives CDR1 SGHDT, CDR2 YYEEEE. The CDR3 consists of 16 residues. CDR3 region: CASSLANTFPTDTQYF. The DNA for the CDR3 is TGTGCCAGCAGCTTGGCCAATACGTTTCCCACAGATACGCAGTATTTT.

This clonotype has a count of ten or more. V gene TRBV6-4 combines with J gene TRBJ2-2; no definite D call. Germline assignment: CDR1 MRHNA and CDR2 SNTAGT. The CDR3 is 15 amino acids. The V end lost 0 bases, the J end lost 3 bases, and 8 bases lay between the germline ends. The CDR3 DNA follows: TGTGCCAGCAGTGACTCTGACAAGTACACCGGGGAGCTGTTTTTT. Encoded protein: CASSDSDKYTGELFF.

The chain joins TRBV7-8 to TRBJ2-7; D may be TRBD2 (5 bases). Deletions cut 9 bases from V and 2 bases from J, with 20 bases between. The CDR3 has 15 residues. Germline V gene data show CDR1 as SGHVS and CDR2 as FQNEAQ. Here the CDR3 DNA reads TGTGCCAGTACCCCTTTTCGGGGTTCCACCTACGAGCAGTACTTC. It specifies CASTPFRGSTYEQYF.